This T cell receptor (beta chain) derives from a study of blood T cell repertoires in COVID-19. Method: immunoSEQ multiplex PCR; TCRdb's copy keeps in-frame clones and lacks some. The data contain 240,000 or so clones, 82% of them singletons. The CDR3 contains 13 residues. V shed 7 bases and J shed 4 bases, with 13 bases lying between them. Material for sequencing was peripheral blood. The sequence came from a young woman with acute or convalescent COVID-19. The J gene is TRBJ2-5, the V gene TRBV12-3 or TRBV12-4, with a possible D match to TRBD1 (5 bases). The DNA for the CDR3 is TGTGCCAGCAATAACCAGGGTTTAGAGACCCAGTACTTC. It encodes CASNNQGLETQYF.